This T cell receptor beta chain stems from a study of radiotherapy plus CTLA-4 blockade in lung cancer. Germline V gene data show CDR1 as LNHDA and CDR2 as SQIVND (reference sequence). V lost 6 bases and J lost 8, with 26 bases in between. The CDR3 spans 17 residues. The method was immunoSEQ multiplex PCR; TCRdb's version includes in-frame clones alone and lacks a portion of them. The repertoire has about 90,000 clones, about 78% of them found once; the top ten carry more than 12%. This TCR was sampled from a human donor with non-small cell lung cancer that progressed on radiotherapy plus ipilimumab. The chain carries TRBV19 and TRBJ1-5; D might be TRBD1 (5 bases). The sample consisted of peripheral blood, taken from a patient treated with radiotherapy plus ipilimumab. CDR3 loop: CASSRSWGVQGKEPQHF. CDR3 DNA sequence: TGTGCCAGTAGCAGAAGCTGGGGGGTCCAAGGGAAGGAGCCCCAGCATTTT.